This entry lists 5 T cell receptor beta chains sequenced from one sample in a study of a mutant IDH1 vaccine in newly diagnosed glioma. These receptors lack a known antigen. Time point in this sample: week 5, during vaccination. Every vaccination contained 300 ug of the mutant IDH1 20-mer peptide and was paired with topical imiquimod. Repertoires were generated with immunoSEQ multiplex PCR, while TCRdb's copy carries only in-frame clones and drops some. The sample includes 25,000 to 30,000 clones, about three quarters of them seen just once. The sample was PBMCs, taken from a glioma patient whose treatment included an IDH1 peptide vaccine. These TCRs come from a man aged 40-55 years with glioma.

CDR3 sequence reads: CASSLERGRTDTQYF. Written as DNA, the CDR3 is TGCGCCAGCAGCTTGGAACGGGGGCGCACAGATACGCAGTATTTT. The rearrangement links TRBV5-1 to TRBJ2-3; perhaps D is TRBD1 or TRBD2 (6 bases each). V lost 0 bases, J lost 1 base, and 9 bases lay in between. The CDR3 contains 15 residues. Germline V CDR1 and CDR2: SGHRS, YFSETQ.

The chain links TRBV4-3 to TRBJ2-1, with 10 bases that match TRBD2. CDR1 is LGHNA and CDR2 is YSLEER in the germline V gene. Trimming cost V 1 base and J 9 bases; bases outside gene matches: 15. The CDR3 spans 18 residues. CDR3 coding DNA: TGCGCCAGCAGCCAAGCCTTTATTCGTCTAGCGGGAGTTGGTGAGCAGTTCTTC. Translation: CASSQAFIRLAGVGEQFF.

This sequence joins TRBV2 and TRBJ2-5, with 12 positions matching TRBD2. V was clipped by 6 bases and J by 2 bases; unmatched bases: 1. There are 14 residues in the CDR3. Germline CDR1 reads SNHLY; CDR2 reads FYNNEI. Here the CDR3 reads CASSGLAGQETQYF. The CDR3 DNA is TGTGCCAGCAGCGGACTAGCGGGACAAGAGACCCAGTACTTC.

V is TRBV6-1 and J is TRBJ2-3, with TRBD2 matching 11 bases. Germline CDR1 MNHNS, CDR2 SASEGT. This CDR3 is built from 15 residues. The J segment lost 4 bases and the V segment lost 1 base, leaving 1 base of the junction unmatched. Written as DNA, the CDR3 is TGTGCCAGCAGTGAAGGACTAGCGGGATCAGATACGCAGTATTTT. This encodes CASSEGLAGSDTQYF.

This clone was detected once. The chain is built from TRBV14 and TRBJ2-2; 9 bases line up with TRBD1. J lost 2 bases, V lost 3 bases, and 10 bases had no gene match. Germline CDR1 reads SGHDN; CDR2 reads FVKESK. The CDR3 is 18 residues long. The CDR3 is CASSQEGQGISNTGELFF. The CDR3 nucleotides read TGTGCCAGCAGCCAGGAGGGACAGGGAATCTCAAACACCGGGGAGCTGTTTTTT.